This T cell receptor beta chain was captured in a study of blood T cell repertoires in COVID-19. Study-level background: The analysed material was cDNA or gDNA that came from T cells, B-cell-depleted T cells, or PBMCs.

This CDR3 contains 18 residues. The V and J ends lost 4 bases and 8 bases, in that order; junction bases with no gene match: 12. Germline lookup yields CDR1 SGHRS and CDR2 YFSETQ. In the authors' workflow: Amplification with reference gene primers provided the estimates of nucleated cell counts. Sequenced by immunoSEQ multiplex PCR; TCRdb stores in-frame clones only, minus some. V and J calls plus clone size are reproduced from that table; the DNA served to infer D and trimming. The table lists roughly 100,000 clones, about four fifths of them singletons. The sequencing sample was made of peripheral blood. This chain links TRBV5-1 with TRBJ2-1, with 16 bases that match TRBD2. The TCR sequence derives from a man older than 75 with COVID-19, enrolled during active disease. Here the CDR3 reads CASSQGLAGGLRRDEQFF. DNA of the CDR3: TGCGCCAGCAGCCAGGGACTAGCGGGAGGGTTACGTCGGGATGAGCAGTTCTTC.